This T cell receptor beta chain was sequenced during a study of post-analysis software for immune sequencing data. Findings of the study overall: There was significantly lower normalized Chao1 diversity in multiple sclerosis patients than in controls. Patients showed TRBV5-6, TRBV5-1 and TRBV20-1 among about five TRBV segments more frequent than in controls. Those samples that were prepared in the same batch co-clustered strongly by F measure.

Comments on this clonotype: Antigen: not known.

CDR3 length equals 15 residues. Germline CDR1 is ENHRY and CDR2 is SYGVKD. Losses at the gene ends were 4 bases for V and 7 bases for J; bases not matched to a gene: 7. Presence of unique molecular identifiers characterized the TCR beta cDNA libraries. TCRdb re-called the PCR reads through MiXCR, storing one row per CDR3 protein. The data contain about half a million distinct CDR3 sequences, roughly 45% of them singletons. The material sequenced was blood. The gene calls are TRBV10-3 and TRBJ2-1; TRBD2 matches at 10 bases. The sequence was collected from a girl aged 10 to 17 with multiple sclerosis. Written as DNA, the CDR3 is TGTGCCATCAGTGGGACTAGCGGAGCGGGTAATGAGCAGTTCTTC. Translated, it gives CAISGTSGAGNEQFF.